Ten or more counts support the clone carrying this T cell receptor (beta chain). RNA transcripts provided the source from which TCR beta CDR3 regions were amplified. The HTBI primer set served for first-round RT-PCR of the TCR CDR3. TCRdb reprocessed the multiplex PCR reads with MiXCR, giving one entry per CDR3 protein. This sample has around 300,000 distinct CDR3 sequences, with roughly 13% found just once. This sample was included in a study of T cells in Graves' hyperthyroidism and ophthalmopathy. In germline, CDR1 is LNHDA, CDR2 SQIVND (reference sequence). With 2 bases removed from V and 6 bases from J, the gap between germline ends came to 11 bases. There are 14 residues in the CDR3.

The sequenced sample consisted of blood. This sequence joins TRBV19 and TRBJ1-5; TRBD1 is a possible D gene (6 bases). The clonotype was recovered from a woman between 35 and 50 years old with Graves' ophthalmopathy. CDR3 amino acids: CASSINRASQPQHF. CDR3 bases: TGTGCCAGTAGTATAAACAGGGCTAGTCAGCCCCAGCATTTT.